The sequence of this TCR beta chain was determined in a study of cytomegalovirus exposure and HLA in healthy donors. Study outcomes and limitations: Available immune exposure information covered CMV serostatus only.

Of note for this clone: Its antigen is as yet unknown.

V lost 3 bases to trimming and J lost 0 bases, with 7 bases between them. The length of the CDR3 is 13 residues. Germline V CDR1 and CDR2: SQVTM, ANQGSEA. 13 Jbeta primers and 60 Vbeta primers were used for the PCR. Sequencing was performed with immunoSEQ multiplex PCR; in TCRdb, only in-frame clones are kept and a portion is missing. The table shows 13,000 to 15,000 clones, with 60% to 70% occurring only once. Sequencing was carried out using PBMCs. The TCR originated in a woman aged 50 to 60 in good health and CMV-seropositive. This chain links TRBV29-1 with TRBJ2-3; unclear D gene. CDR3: CSVDPLSTDTQYF. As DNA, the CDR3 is TGCAGCGTTGACCCCCTGAGCACAGATACGCAGTATTTT.